One sample yielded the 9 T cell receptor beta chains listed below, sequenced in a study of blood T cells in healthy people across ages. The authors ran a second PCR of 7 to 11 cycles using a sample-barcoded 5' primer and a J-beta primer mix. TCRdb processed the 5' RACE reads anew with MiXCR; each CDR3 protein has one entry. The profile shows roughly 1,000,000 distinct CDR3 sequences, almost 25% of them singletons. These data were also reused for a study on T cells of mothers and their children.

Sequencing was done on a sample of blood. The receptors shown here come from a girl aged 2 to 10 in good health.

The rearrangement uses TRBV6-5 and TRBJ1-2; TRBD1 is a possible D gene (5 bases). CDR1 is MNHEY and CDR2 is SVGAGI in the germline V gene. This CDR3 spans 13 amino acids. V lost 4 bases and J 4 bases, leaving 10 bases between the germline ends. This chain's CDR3 is CASSLGRFYGYTF. In nucleotides, the CDR3 is TGTGCCAGCAGTTTGGGACGATTCTATGGCTACACCTTC.

As for this clonotype: It is likely a read error, because the conserved phenylalanine at the end of the CDR3 is missing. J is TRBJ2-5 and V is TRBV24-1, with a tentative D call TRBD2 (6 bases). Judging by the DNA end, TRBJ2-1 fits better; the J call may be wrong. CDR1 is KGHDR, CDR2 SFDVKD, per germline. This CDR3 contains 20 residues. The CDR3 coding sequence is TGTGCCACCAGTGACTCAAAAGCGGAGTGGCGGAGGGGTGAATACAATGAGCAGTTCTTG. It translates to CATSDSKAEWRRGEYNEQFL.

The V and J genes are TRBV9 and TRBJ1-2, with D perhaps TRBD1 (5 bases). Germline V lookup: CDR1 SGDLS, CDR2 YYNGEE. V lost 0 bases and J lost 7, with 10 bases in between. This CDR3 has 13 amino acids. In DNA form, the CDR3 reads TGTGCCAGCAGCGTAGATGCAGGGAGTGGCTACACCTTC. Translating gives CASSVDAGSGYTF.

This clonotype was counted a few times. The chain is built from TRBV7-3 and TRBJ2-1, with 7 bases fitting TRBD2. The germline CDR1 and CDR2 sequences are SGHTA and FQGTGA. This CDR3 spans 15 amino acids. The ends lost 5 bases at V and 8 bases at J; junction bases unmatched: 12. The DNA for the CDR3 is TGTGCCAGCAGCCAAACGAGCGGGGAGTTGGATGAGCAGTTCTTC. Residues: CASSQTSGELDEQFF.

V gene TRBV20-1 combines with J gene TRBJ2-3; D unresolved. V lost 5 bases, J lost 2 bases, and 14 bases lay in between. The CDR3 runs 14 residues. Germline V gives CDR1 DFQATT, CDR2 SNEGSKA (reference sequence). The CDR3 is CSAPSRTFTDTQYF. CDR3 bases: TGCAGTGCTCCGAGCAGGACGTTCACAGATACGCAGTATTTT.

V usage is TRBV29-1 and J usage is TRBJ2-2, with 11 bases aligning to TRBD2. The CDR3 length is 15 residues. V lost 6 bases to trimming and J lost 6 bases; unmatched junction nucleotides: 9. Germline CDR1 is SQVTM and CDR2 is ANQGSEA. The CDR3 DNA is TGCAGCGTACGGGATAGCGGGAGGGGCGCCGGGGAGCTGTTTTTT. It yields the protein CSVRDSGRGAGELFF.

This rearrangement joins TRBV6-2 or TRBV6-3 to TRBJ2-4; possibly TRBD2 for D (5 bases). V lost 7 bases and J 0 bases, leaving 16 bases between the germline ends. Germline V lookup: CDR1 MNHEY, CDR2 SVGEGT. This CDR3 spans 16 amino acids. This CDR3 is CASTRSDYRAKNIQYF. DNA for the CDR3: TGTGCCAGCACCCGGTCAGACTACAGAGCCAAAAACATTCAGTACTTC.

V gene TRBV19 combines with J gene TRBJ2-2; D is unresolved. V was shortened by 3 bases and J by 3 bases, with 11 bases between the two germline ends. The CDR3 totals 15 residues. CDR1 and CDR2 from the germline V gene are LNHDA and SQIVND (reference sequence). This CDR3 is CASSIGRGDTGELFF. CDR3 DNA sequence: TGTGCCAGTAGTATCGGCCGCGGTGACACCGGGGAGCTGTTTTTT.

The CDR3 nucleotides are TGTGCCAGCAGCCAGGACAGCGACGGGCCCCAGTACTTC. Translating gives CASSQDSDGPQYF. The V gene is TRBV7-3, the J gene TRBJ2-5; D is possibly TRBD1 (6 bases). The CDR3 contains 13 residues. Looked up from germline, CDR1 is SGHTA and CDR2 is FQGTGA. V was clipped by 5 bases and J by 9 bases, with 16 bases between them.